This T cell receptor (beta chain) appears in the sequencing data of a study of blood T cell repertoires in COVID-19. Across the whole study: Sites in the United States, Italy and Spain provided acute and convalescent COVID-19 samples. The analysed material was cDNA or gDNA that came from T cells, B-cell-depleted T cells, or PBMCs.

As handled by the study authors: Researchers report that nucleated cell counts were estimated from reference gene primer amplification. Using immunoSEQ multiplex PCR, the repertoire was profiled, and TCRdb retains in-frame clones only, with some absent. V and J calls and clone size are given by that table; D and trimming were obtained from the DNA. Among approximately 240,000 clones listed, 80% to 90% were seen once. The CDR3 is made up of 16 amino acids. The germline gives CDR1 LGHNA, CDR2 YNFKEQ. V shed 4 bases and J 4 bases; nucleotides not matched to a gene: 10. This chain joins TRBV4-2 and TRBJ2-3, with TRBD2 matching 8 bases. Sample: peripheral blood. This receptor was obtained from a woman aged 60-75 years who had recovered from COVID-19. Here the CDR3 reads CASSLTPGGAADTQYF. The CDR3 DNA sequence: TGTGCCAGCAGCCTCACCCCCGGGGGGGCGGCAGATACGCAGTATTTT.